These 21 T cell receptor beta chains were sequenced from one sample in a study of cytomegalovirus exposure and HLA in healthy donors. The study ran its PCR with 60 Vbeta and 13 Jbeta primers. Produced via immunoSEQ multiplex PCR; TCRdb's table is partial and in-frame only. This table has approximately 170,000 clones, 80% to 90% appearing once. Sample: PBMCs. Receptor source: a man aged 30 to 45 in good health and CMV-seropositive.

This clone came up once. The V call is TRBV14, the J call TRBJ2-7; D gene ambiguous. The length of the CDR3 is 16 residues. V lost 3 bases, J lost 0 bases, and 15 bases lay in between. The germline V gene has CDR1 SGHDN and CDR2 FVKESK. The CDR3 DNA follows: TGTGCCAGCAGCCAGTTCCCGGGTTTCTCCTCCTACGAGCAGTACTTC. Its protein is CASSQFPGFSSYEQYF.

This clone was found once. The chain is built from TRBV5-1 and TRBJ2-7, with D perhaps matching TRBD2 (5 bases). Trimming removed 0 bases from V and 3 bases from J, with 10 bases in between. Germline CDR1 is SGHRS and CDR2 is YFSETQ. The CDR3 is 14 amino acids. The CDR3 bases are TGCGCCAGCAGCTTGGGGGAGAGGCTCTACGAGCAGTACTTC. Translation gives CASSLGERLYEQYF.

The chain carries TRBV7-9 and TRBJ2-3, with D hard to call. CDR3 length: 12 residues. Trimming removed 4 bases from V and 4 bases from J, with 6 bases in between. CDR1 and CDR2 (germline): SEHNR, FQNEAQ (reference sequence). The CDR3 sequence is CASSSDSDTQYF. CDR3 coding DNA: TGTGCCAGCAGCTCAGATTCAGATACGCAGTATTTT.

The chain is built from TRBV7-3 and TRBJ2-1, with 11 bases identical to TRBD2. The germline V gene has CDR1 SGHTA and CDR2 FQGTGA. The CDR3 is 16 residues long. V lost 5 bases to trimming and J lost 8 bases; unmatched junction nucleotides: 11. The CDR3 here is CASSPSLAGGPHEQFF. In DNA, the CDR3 is TGTGCCAGCAGCCCTAGCTTAGCGGGAGGGCCTCATGAGCAGTTCTTC.

The V gene is TRBV7-9, the J gene TRBJ2-5, with 7 bases aligning to TRBD1. J was trimmed by 4 bases and V by 2 bases; bases with no gene match: 1. CDR1 is SEHNR and CDR2 is FQNEAQ in the germline V gene (reference sequence). This CDR3 has 13 residues. As DNA, the CDR3 is TGTGCCAGCAGCTTAAACAGGGGAGAGACCCAGTACTTC. It encodes CASSLNRGETQYF. The complete variable domain, with remaining parts taken from reference TRBV7-9 and TRBJ2-5, reads DTGVSQNPRHKITKRGQNVTFRCDPISEHNRLYWYRQTLGQGPEFLTYFQNEAQLEKSRLLSDRFSAERPKGSFSTLEIQRTEQGDSAMYLCASSLNRGETQYFGPGTRLLVL.

Comments on this clone: A junction end diverges from the germline sequence, so it may reflect a read error. This chain uses TRBV7-9 with TRBJ1-1; D may be TRBD1 (6 bases). The CDR3 totals 16 residues. The germline gives CDR1 SEHNR, CDR2 FQNEAQ (reference sequence). The CDR3 loop reads CSSSSNYLQGYTEAFF. Here the CDR3 DNA reads TGTTCCAGCAGCTCGAACTACTTACAGGGCTACACTGAAGCTTTCTTT.

This clone was seen a handful of times. V is TRBV6-6 and J is TRBJ2-7; 9 nucleotides agree with TRBD1. This CDR3 contains 14 residues. Germline V gene sequence: CDR1 MNHNY, CDR2 SVGAGI (reference sequence). The ends lost 6 bases at V and 6 bases at J; junction bases unmatched: 9. CDR3 amino acids: CASRAGQGLGEQYF. The CDR3 coding sequence is TGTGCCAGCAGAGCGGGACAGGGCCTGGGCGAGCAGTACTTC.

The CDR3 DNA reads as TGCGCCAGCAGATACACCGGGTTGCGGGAGAGTGACGGGGAGCTGTTTTTT. Encoded protein: CASRYTGLRESDGELFF. The chain carries TRBV4-1 and TRBJ2-2; 7 bases match TRBD2. The CDR3 has 17 residues. Germline V gene sequence: CDR1 MGHRA, CDR2 YSYEKL. With V trimmed by 6 bases and J by 7 bases, 17 bases remained unmatched.

The chain combines TRBV18 with TRBJ1-5; D ambiguous. The CDR3 extends over 13 amino acids. V was shortened by 6 bases and J by 2 bases, with 8 bases between the two germline ends. Germline-derived CDR1 and CDR2 are KGHSH and LQKENI. CDR3: CASSEGGNQPQHF. The CDR3 nucleotides read TGTGCCAGCTCCGAGGGAGGCAATCAGCCCCAGCATTTT. The complete variable domain, with remaining parts taken from reference TRBV18 and TRBJ1-5, reads NAGVMQNPRHLVRRRGQEARLRCSPMKGHSHVYWYRQLPEEGLKFMVYLQKENIIDESGMPKERFSAEFPKEGPSILRIQQVVRGDSAAYFCASSEGGNQPQHFGDGTRLSIL.

The gene calls are TRBV7-2 and TRBJ1-4; TRBD1 matches 8 bases. CDR1 is SGHTA and CDR2 is FQGNSA in the germline V gene. V lost 5 bases, J lost 7 bases, and 6 bases stayed unmatched. The CDR3 covers 14 residues. CDR3 sequence reads: CASSNDRGGEKLFF. The DNA of the CDR3 is TGTGCCAGCAGCAACGACAGGGGTGGTGAAAAACTGTTTTTT.

The chain combines TRBV5-1 with TRBJ2-7; 14 positions agree with TRBD2. This CDR3 comprises 18 residues. Germline CDR1 and CDR2: SGHRS and YFSETQ. J gave up 1 base and V 4 bases, and 10 bases lay outside the gene matches. The CDR3 sequence: CASSPQGLAGVRSYEQYF. The CDR3 DNA sequence: TGCGCCAGCAGCCCTCAGGGACTAGCGGGAGTAAGGTCCTACGAGCAGTACTTC.

This CDR3 is CAPRQENTEAFF. In DNA, the CDR3 is TGTGCCCCCCGACAGGAGAACACTGAAGCTTTCTTT. This chain links TRBV21-1 with TRBJ1-1; the table's D call of TRBD1 was not tested on the DNA. TRBV21-1 counts as a pseudogene. The CDR3 contains 12 residues.

V is TRBV19 and J is TRBJ2-5; D is perhaps TRBD2 (5 bases). The CDR3 is 16 residues long. Trimming pared 6 bases from V and 1 base from J, leaving 18 bases between. Germline CDR1 LNHDA, CDR2 SQIVND (reference sequence). CDR3 protein: CASRTGKRGSQETQYF. CDR3 bases: TGTGCCAGTAGAACGGGGAAACGGGGTAGCCAAGAGACCCAGTACTTC.

The chain joins TRBV5-6 to TRBJ2-2, with D hard to call. Trimming took off 1 base at V and 7 bases at J, with 8 bases between the two ends. The CDR3 extends over 13 amino acids. Germline V gene lookup returns CDR1 SGHDT and CDR2 YYEEEE. CDR3 in DNA: TGTGCCAGCAGCTTGTACCAGGTCGGGGAGCTGTTTTTT. It is translated as CASSLYQVGELFF. Full variable domain (outside the CDR3, taken from reference TRBV5-6 and TRBJ2-2): DAGVTQSPTHLIKTRGQQVTLRCSPKSGHDTVSWYQQALGQGPQFIFQYYEEEERQRGNFPDRFSGHQFPNYSSELNVNALLLGDSALYLCASSLYQVGELFFGEGSRLTVL.

The CDR3 region has the DNA TGTGCCAGCGGGGGCGGCTCGGCCGGTTCTGAGACCCAGTACTTC. Protein: CASGGGSAGSETQYF. V usage is TRBV6-5 and J usage is TRBJ2-5, with a tentative D call TRBD1 (6 bases). Germline CDR1 MNHEY, CDR2 SVGAGI. The CDR3 is 15 amino acids. V was trimmed by 8 bases and J by 5 bases, leaving 21 bases between them.

V gene TRBV18 combines with J gene TRBJ2-3; D is ambiguous. The length of the CDR3 is 15 residues. Germline V gene lookup returns CDR1 KGHSH and CDR2 LQKENI. V lost 4 bases to trimming and J lost 0 bases, with 11 bases between them. In DNA form, the CDR3 reads TGTGCCAGCTCACTAACCAGACTGAGCACAGATACGCAGTATTTT. Amino acid sequence: CASSLTRLSTDTQYF.

The J gene is TRBJ2-1, the V gene TRBV7-3; 12 bases are shared with TRBD2. V gave up 2 bases and J gave up 7 bases; unmatched junction bases: 12. This CDR3 region has 18 residues. CDR1 is SGHTA and CDR2 is FQGTGA in the germline V gene. CDR3: CASSLPLNETSGSNEQFF. CDR3 nucleotide sequence: TGTGCCAGCAGCTTACCCCTAAATGAGACTAGCGGGAGTAATGAGCAGTTCTTC. Filled out from reference TRBV7-3 and TRBJ2-1, the complete variable domain reads GAGVSQTPSNKVTEKGKYVELRCDPISGHTALYWYRQSLGQGPEFLIYFQGTGAADDSGLPNDRFFAVRPEGSVSTLKIQRTERGDSAVYLCASSLPLNETSGSNEQFFGPGTRLTVL.

A remark on this clone: A junction boundary mismatches the germline segment, possibly from a read error. The CDR3 nucleotides read TGTGCTAGCAGTTCTAGACTAGCGGGGTCGGTGTTCTTC. Its protein product is CASSSRLAGSVFF. The V call is TRBV7-7, the J call TRBJ2-1; 11 positions agree with TRBD2. CDR3 length: 13 residues. The germline CDR1 and CDR2 sequences are SSHAT and FNYEAQ (reference sequence).

The rearrangement links TRBV9 to TRBJ2-2; D not certain. The CDR3 extends over 18 amino acids. Trimming shortened V by 0 bases and J by 4 bases, and 19 bases separated the two germline ends. Germline V gene sequence: CDR1 SGDLS, CDR2 YYNGEE. CDR3 sequence: CASSVATYPRQSTGELFF. CDR3 in DNA: TGTGCCAGCAGCGTAGCTACCTACCCGCGGCAGAGCACCGGGGAGCTGTTTTTT.

This chain joins TRBV7-6 and TRBJ1-2, with TRBD1 identical over 7 bases. The CDR3 runs to 13 residues. CDR1 is SGHVS, CDR2 FNYEAQ, per germline. The ends lost 5 bases at V and 4 bases at J; junction bases unmatched: 4. CDR3 sequence reads: CASSATGSYGYTF. CDR3 sequence (DNA): TGTGCCAGCAGCGCGACAGGGAGCTATGGCTACACCTTC.

This clone has only one observation. CDR3 amino acids: CASSVLLAGYNEQFF. Written as DNA, the CDR3 is TGTGCCAGCAGTGTTCTACTAGCGGGATACAATGAGCAGTTCTTC. The chain carries TRBV2 and TRBJ2-1, with TRBD2 matching 10 bases. The trim removed 4 bases at V and 4 bases at J, leaving 4 bases unmatched. This CDR3 has 15 amino acids. Germline CDR1 is SNHLY and CDR2 is FYNNEI.